The present entry profiles one T cell receptor beta chain with its context. Per the original methods: The authors estimated nucleated cell counts from reference gene primer amplification. This table comes from immunoSEQ multiplex PCR, and its TCRdb copy is limited to in-frame clones, with some not included. The D gene and trimming were derived from the DNA, and the V and J assignments and clone size from that table. The sample carries roughly 63,000 clones, 79% recorded once. This CDR3 spans 14 amino acids. CDR1 is SNHLY, CDR2 FYNNEI, per germline. The V end lost 2 bases, the J end lost 0 bases, and 7 bases lay between the germline ends. This sample was included in a study of blood T cell repertoires in COVID-19. Across the study: The United States, Italy and Spain provided the acute and convalescent COVID-19 samples.

The J gene is TRBJ1-1, the V gene TRBV2; the D gene is possibly TRBD1 (6 bases). Sequenced input: peripheral blood. The TCR originated in a human donor in a cohort sampled during active COVID-19. CDR3 loop: CASSERGMNTEAFF. The CDR3 DNA reads TGTGCCAGCAGTGAAAGGGGGATGAACACTGAAGCTTTCTTT.